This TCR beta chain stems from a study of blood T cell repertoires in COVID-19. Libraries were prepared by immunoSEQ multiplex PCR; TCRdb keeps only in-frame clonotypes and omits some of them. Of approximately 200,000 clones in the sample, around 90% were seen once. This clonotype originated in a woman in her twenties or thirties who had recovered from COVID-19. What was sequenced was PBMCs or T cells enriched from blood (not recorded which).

The CDR3 sequence: CASSMGERASYEQYF. In nucleotides, the CDR3 is TGTGCCAGTAGTATGGGGGAGCGGGCCTCCTACGAGCAGTACTTC. The chain recombines TRBV19 with TRBJ2-7, with D possibly matching TRBD2 (6 bases). Germline lookup yields CDR1 LNHDA and CDR2 SQIVND (reference sequence). With 3 bases removed from V and 0 bases from J, the gap between germline ends came to 12 bases. This CDR3 region has 15 residues.